Listed below are T cell receptor beta chains from one sample, sequenced in a study of T cell responses to AZD1222 COVID-19 vaccine. Method: immunoSEQ multiplex PCR; TCRdb's copy keeps in-frame clones and lacks some. The sample carries about 140,000 clones, 80% to 90% recorded once. Material: peripheral blood, obtained on day 0 of AZD1222 vaccination. Every receptor here comes from an adult in good health. Each CDR3 is given with its conserved first and last residue. The D gene is left open where the match is weak. Size tells how often a clone was seen (once, few, many) or the class of an expanded clone, and some rows leave it out.

V gene: TRBV19
clone size: once
D gene: -
J gene: TRBJ1-2
CDR3 protein: CASSPNSRQGINYGYTF
CDR3 DNA: TGTGCCAGTAGTCCCAATTCTCGCCAGGGGATTAACTATGGCTACACCTTC

V gene: TRBV28
clone size: -
D gene: -
J gene: TRBJ1-3
CDR3 protein: CASSLLGERQVSGNTIYF
CDR3 DNA: TGTGCCAGCAGTTTATTGGGGGAAAGACAAGTCTCTGGAAACACCATATATTTT

V gene: TRBV7-9
clone size: few
D gene: TRBD1
J gene: TRBJ1-4
CDR3 protein: CASRRPQGANEKLFF
CDR3 DNA: TGTGCCAGCAGACGGCCCCAGGGGGCTAATGAAAAACTGTTTTTT

V gene: TRBV19
clone size: -
D gene: TRBD2
J gene: TRBJ2-3
CDR3 protein: CASSPGLAGEGTDTQYF
CDR3 DNA: TGTGCCAGTAGTCCGGGACTAGCGGGAGAAGGTACAGATACGCAGTATTTT

V gene: TRBV5-1
clone size: -
D gene: TRBD1
J gene: TRBJ2-7
CDR3 protein: CASSPTGTEQYF
CDR3 DNA: TGCGCCAGCAGCCCGACAGGGACCGAGCAGTACTTC

V gene: TRBV27
clone size: -
D gene: -
J gene: TRBJ1-1
CDR3 protein: CASRPSGRGTEAFF
CDR3 DNA: TGTGCCAGCAGGCCTTCGGGACGCGGCACTGAAGCTTTCTTT

V gene: TRBV10-2
clone size: -
D gene: -
J gene: TRBJ2-2
CDR3 protein: CASSIVTGNTGELFF
CDR3 DNA: TGCGCCAGCTCAATTGTTACAGGGAACACCGGGGAGCTGTTTTTT

V gene: TRBV6-5
clone size: -
D gene: TRBD1
J gene: TRBJ1-6
CDR3 protein: CASLIGQGNSPLHF
CDR3 DNA: TGTGCCAGTCTAATCGGACAGGGGAATTCACCCCTCCACTTT

V gene: TRBV5-1
clone size: -
D gene: -
J gene: TRBJ2-3
CDR3 protein: CASSLGGPRTDTQYF
CDR3 DNA: TGCGCCAGCAGCTTGGGGGGGCCCCGCACAGATACGCAGTATTTT

V gene: TRBV4-3
clone size: -
D gene: -
J gene: TRBJ2-1
CDR3 protein: CASSQDEGRAGNEQFF
CDR3 DNA: TGCGCCAGCAGCCAAGATGAGGGCAGGGCGGGAAATGAGCAGTTCTTC

V gene: TRBV11-1
clone size: -
D gene: -
J gene: TRBJ2-7
CDR3 protein: CASSLEASRYEQYF
CDR3 DNA: TGTGCCAGCAGCTTAGAGGCTAGCCGCTACGAGCAGTACTTC

V gene: TRBV5-6
clone size: -
D gene: -
J gene: TRBJ2-7
CDR3 protein: CASSPTGYSYEQYF
CDR3 DNA: TGTGCCAGCAGCCCCACAGGGTACTCCTACGAGCAGTACTTC

V gene: TRBV20-1
clone size: -
D gene: -
J gene: TRBJ2-1
CDR3 protein: CSASRFGGPSSYNEQFF
CDR3 DNA: TGCAGTGCTAGTAGATTCGGCGGGCCTAGCTCCTACAATGAGCAGTTCTTC

V gene: TRBV27
clone size: -
D gene: -
J gene: TRBJ2-7
CDR3 protein: CASSFRQYSYEQYF
CDR3 DNA: TGTGCCAGCAGTTTTCGACAGTACTCCTACGAGCAGTACTTC

V gene: TRBV5-1
clone size: -
D gene: -
J gene: TRBJ1-1
CDR3 protein: CASSAHPLGTEAFF
CDR3 DNA: TGCGCCAGCAGCGCACACCCTTTAGGGACTGAAGCTTTCTTT

V gene: TRBV7-2
clone size: -
D gene: -
J gene: TRBJ2-6
CDR3 protein: CASSLRSTSKSSGANVLTF
CDR3 DNA: TGTGCCAGCAGCTTAAGGTCGACGAGTAAAAGCTCTGGGGCCAACGTCCTGACTTTC

V gene: TRBV3-1/TRBV3-2
clone size: -
D gene: -
J gene: TRBJ1-1
CDR3 protein: CASSRHTVNTEAFF
CDR3 DNA: TGTGCCAGCAGCCGGCATACCGTGAACACTGAAGCTTTCTTT

V gene: TRBV7-9
clone size: -
D gene: -
J gene: TRBJ2-3
CDR3 protein: CASSPRAMTDTQYF
CDR3 DNA: TGTGCCAGCAGCCCGCGAGCGATGACAGATACGCAGTATTTT

V gene: TRBV7-9
clone size: -
D gene: -
J gene: TRBJ2-1
CDR3 protein: CASSLYRGRRYNEQFF
CDR3 DNA: TGTGCCAGCAGCTTATACAGAGGGAGGCGCTACAATGAGCAGTTCTTC

V gene: TRBV4-1
clone size: -
D gene: -
J gene: TRBJ1-5
CDR3 protein: CASSPETGSWQPQHF
CDR3 DNA: TGCGCCAGCAGCCCAGAAACAGGGTCGTGGCAGCCCCAGCATTTT

V gene: TRBV19
clone size: -
D gene: -
J gene: TRBJ1-1
CDR3 protein: CASSPGQGGTEAFF
CDR3 DNA: TGTGCCAGTAGTCCCGGTCAGGGAGGCACTGAAGCTTTCTTT

V gene: TRBV5-1
clone size: -
D gene: TRBD1
J gene: TRBJ1-1
CDR3 protein: CASSPGTANTEAFF
CDR3 DNA: TGCGCCAGCAGTCCCGGGACAGCGAACACTGAAGCTTTCTTT

V gene: TRBV30
clone size: -
D gene: -
J gene: TRBJ2-7
CDR3 protein: CAWGGIVDYYEQYF
CDR3 DNA: TGTGCCTGGGGGGGGATCGTGGACTACTACGAGCAGTACTTC

V gene: TRBV9
clone size: -
D gene: -
J gene: TRBJ2-4
CDR3 protein: CASSSEGGGRAKNIQYF
CDR3 DNA: TGTGCCAGCAGCTCCGAAGGGGGAGGGCGGGCCAAAAACATTCAGTACTTC

V gene: TRBV14
clone size: -
D gene: -
J gene: TRBJ1-3
CDR3 protein: CASSSSARETGNTIYF
CDR3 DNA: TGTGCCAGCAGCTCAAGTGCGAGGGAAACTGGAAACACCATATATTTT

V gene: TRBV18
clone size: -
D gene: -
J gene: TRBJ1-1
CDR3 protein: CASSPQQGTGEAFF
CDR3 DNA: TGTGCCAGCTCACCACAGCAGGGTACGGGTGAAGCTTTCTTT

V gene: TRBV12-3/TRBV12-4
clone size: -
D gene: -
J gene: TRBJ2-5
CDR3 protein: CASRRSLETQYF
CDR3 DNA: TGTGCCAGCCGAAGGTCCCTTGAGACCCAGTACTTC

V gene: TRBV6-5
clone size: -
D gene: TRBD1
J gene: TRBJ1-2
CDR3 protein: CASSYQGTGAGYTF
CDR3 DNA: TGTGCCAGCAGTTACCAAGGGACAGGGGCTGGCTACACCTTC

V gene: TRBV6-2/TRBV6-3
clone size: -
D gene: TRBD1
J gene: TRBJ2-6
CDR3 protein: CASSRTRGTGANVLTF
CDR3 DNA: TGTGCCAGCAGTAGAACCAGGGGGACTGGGGCCAACGTCCTGACTTTC

V gene: TRBV19
clone size: -
D gene: -
J gene: TRBJ1-6
CDR3 protein: CASSTGGANSPLHF
CDR3 DNA: TGTGCCAGTAGTACCGGGGGGGCTAATTCACCCCTCCACTTT

V gene: TRBV5-4
clone size: once
D gene: -
J gene: TRBJ1-3
CDR3 protein: CASSLQGSGNTIYF
CDR3 DNA: TGTGCCAGCAGCTTACAGGGTTCTGGAAACACCATATATTTT

V gene: TRBV9
clone size: -
D gene: -
J gene: TRBJ1-5
CDR3 protein: CASSGGWCCEKTATHQPQHF
CDR3 DNA: TGTGCCAGCAGCGGGGGGTGGTGTTGTGAGAAGACAGCTACTCATCAGCCCCAGCATTTT

V gene: TRBV28
clone size: -
D gene: -
J gene: TRBJ1-6
CDR3 protein: CASTSLTQAYNSPLHF
CDR3 DNA: TGTGCCAGCACCTCTCTGACACAGGCTTATAATTCACCCCTCCACTTT

V gene: TRBV24-1
clone size: -
D gene: TRBD1
J gene: TRBJ2-7
CDR3 protein: CATSDPGQGVHEQYF
CDR3 DNA: TGTGCCACCAGTGATCCGGGACAGGGGGTCCACGAGCAGTACTTC

V gene: TRBV5-1
clone size: -
D gene: -
J gene: TRBJ2-3
CDR3 protein: CASSPNVAGRTDTQYF
CDR3 DNA: TGCGCCAGCAGCCCTAATGTGGCAGGCCGCACAGATACGCAGTATTTT

V gene: TRBV5-6
clone size: once
D gene: -
J gene: TRBJ1-1
CDR3 protein: CASSLEQRQANF
CDR3 DNA: TGTGCCAGCAGCTTGGAACAGAGACAGGCTAATTTT

V gene: TRBV6-2/TRBV6-3
clone size: -
D gene: -
J gene: TRBJ2-7
CDR3 protein: CASSYSFEQYF
CDR3 DNA: TGTGCCAGCAGTTACTCTTTCGAGCAGTACTTC

V gene: TRBV7-2
clone size: -
D gene: TRBD2
J gene: TRBJ2-7
CDR3 protein: CASSLVLLAGYEQYF
CDR3 DNA: TGTGCCAGCAGCTTAGTATTACTAGCGGGCTACGAGCAGTACTTC

V gene: TRBV28
clone size: -
D gene: -
J gene: TRBJ1-3
CDR3 protein: CASSLPPPGSGNTIYF
CDR3 DNA: TGTGCCAGCAGTTTACCCCCCCCAGGCTCTGGAAACACCATATATTTT

V gene: TRBV4-3
clone size: -
D gene: TRBD1
J gene: TRBJ2-3
CDR3 protein: CASSRDRATDTQYF
CDR3 DNA: TGCGCCAGCAGCAGGGACAGGGCCACAGATACGCAGTATTTT

V gene: TRBV7-9
clone size: -
D gene: -
J gene: TRBJ1-1
CDR3 protein: CASSLSPTEAFF
CDR3 DNA: TGTGCCAGCAGCTTAAGCCCCACTGAAGCTTTCTTT

V gene: TRBV11-2
clone size: -
D gene: -
J gene: TRBJ2-7
CDR3 protein: CASSFWVGRNYEQYF
CDR3 DNA: TGTGCCAGCAGCTTTTGGGTCGGGCGCAACTACGAGCAGTACTTC

V gene: TRBV13
clone size: -
D gene: -
J gene: TRBJ2-3
CDR3 protein: CASSLELATDTQYF
CDR3 DNA: TGTGCCAGCAGCTTAGAACTAGCCACAGATACGCAGTATTTT

V gene: TRBV27
clone size: -
D gene: -
J gene: TRBJ1-5
CDR3 protein: CASSPLGGVVSNQPQHF
CDR3 DNA: TGTGCCAGCAGTCCCCTAGGGGGGGTGGTAAGCAATCAGCCCCAGCATTTT

V gene: TRBV4-2
clone size: -
D gene: TRBD1
J gene: TRBJ2-7
CDR3 protein: CASSQGGQGGAYEQYF
CDR3 DNA: TGTGCCAGCAGCCAGGGGGGACAGGGGGGAGCCTACGAGCAGTACTTC

V gene: TRBV5-1
clone size: -
D gene: -
J gene: TRBJ1-2
CDR3 protein: CASMTLPSLGGHGYTF
CDR3 DNA: TGCGCCAGCATGACCCTCCCTTCCCTGGGAGGACATGGCTACACCTTC

V gene: TRBV27
clone size: -
D gene: TRBD1
J gene: TRBJ2-1
CDR3 protein: CASSPQGPGQFF
CDR3 DNA: TGTGCCAGCAGCCCACAGGGGCCGGGACAGTTCTTC

V gene: TRBV27
clone size: -
D gene: TRBD1
J gene: TRBJ1-5
CDR3 protein: CASSPGQGTYQPQHF
CDR3 DNA: TGTGCCAGCAGTCCTGGACAGGGTACATATCAGCCCCAGCATTTT